Listed here are 14 T cell receptor beta chains from one sample, sequenced in a study of technical replicates of blood from a handful of donors. Repertoires were generated with immunoSEQ multiplex PCR, while TCRdb's copy carries only in-frame clones and drops some. Of about 100,000 clones listed, just over 95% were seen once; the top ten hold approximately 0.2%. Material: T cells isolated from PBMCs. The origin of the receptors is a human donor in good health.

The chain is built from TRBV19 and TRBJ1-5; 9 bases line up with TRBD1. Germline-derived CDR1 and CDR2 are LNHDA and SQIVND (reference sequence). The J segment lost 6 bases and the V segment lost 8 bases, leaving 8 bases of the junction unmatched. The length of the CDR3 is 14 residues. The CDR3 loop reads CASGDREVGQPQHF. The CDR3 region has the DNA TGTGCCAGTGGGGACAGGGAGGTCGGTCAGCCCCAGCATTTT.

This rearrangement joins TRBV5-4 to TRBJ2-5; D is uncertain. Germline V gene lookup returns CDR1 SGHNT and CDR2 YYREEE (reference sequence). The CDR3 has 14 amino acids. The V gene lost 1 base and the J gene lost 2 bases, with 9 bases spanning the gap. The CDR3 here is CASSLNFLQETQYF. DNA of the CDR3: TGTGCCAGCAGCTTGAACTTTTTGCAAGAGACCCAGTACTTC.

This chain joins TRBV14 and TRBJ1-1; D is possibly TRBD1 (6 bases). V lost 1 base to trimming and J lost 6 bases, with 6 bases between them. This CDR3 comprises 12 residues. Germline-derived CDR1 and CDR2 are SGHDN and FVKESK. The CDR3: CASSQGTAEAFF. Written as DNA, the CDR3 is TGTGCCAGCAGCCAAGGGACAGCTGAAGCTTTCTTT.

V is TRBV7-2 and J is TRBJ2-7, with 9 bases fitting TRBD2. The V gene end was trimmed by 5 bases and the J gene end by 2 bases; junction bases not matched to a gene: 13. The CDR3 runs 17 residues. CDR1 is SGHTA and CDR2 is FQGNSA in the germline V gene. The CDR3 loop is CASSPTHSGRYPYEQYF. The CDR3 nucleotides read TGTGCCAGCAGCCCTACCCATAGCGGGAGATACCCCTACGAGCAGTACTTC.

J is TRBJ2-5 and V is TRBV25-1, with D tentatively TRBD1 (7 bases). CDR3 length: 14 amino acids. Germline CDR1 MGHDK, CDR2 SYGVNS. Trimming removed 8 bases at V and 4 bases at J, with 17 bases between. For the CDR3, the DNA is TGTGCCAGCTCGCCGAGGGGGCGGGGAGAGACCCAGTACTTC. Protein product: CASSPRGRGETQYF. The full variable domain, completed using reference TRBV25-1 and TRBJ2-5, is EADIYQTPRYLVIGTGKKITLECSQTMGHDKMYWYQQDPGMELHLIHYSYGVNSTEKGDLSSESTVSRIRTEHFPLTLESARPSHTSQYLCASSPRGRGETQYFGPGTRLLVL.

The gene calls are TRBV30 and TRBJ1-6; no clear D gene. The length of the CDR3 is 13 residues. Between the trimmed V and J ends, which lost 8 bases and 7 bases, there was a span of 15 bases. From germline, CDR1 is GTSNPN and CDR2 SVGIG (reference sequence). CDR3 sequence reads: CAGLVVVNSPLHF. In DNA, the CDR3 is TGTGCCGGACTAGTGGTGGTAAATTCACCCCTCCACTTT.

The chain joins TRBV7-3 to TRBJ1-1; 8 bases are a match to TRBD1. CDR1 SGHTA and CDR2 FQGTGA come from the germline V gene. The CDR3 spans 14 residues. After removal of 5 bases from V and 2 bases from J, the junction contained 4 bases not matched to a gene. Written as DNA, the CDR3 is TGTGCCAGCAGCATTGACAGGGGAAACACTGAAGCTTTCTTT. Its protein product is CASSIDRGNTEAFF. The full variable domain, completed using reference TRBV7-3 and TRBJ1-1, is GAGVSQTPSNKVTEKGKYVELRCDPISGHTALYWYRQSLGQGPEFLIYFQGTGAADDSGLPNDRFFAVRPEGSVSTLKIQRTERGDSAVYLCASSIDRGNTEAFFGQGTRLTVV.

The V gene is TRBV27, the J gene TRBJ2-3; D remains ambiguous. V lost 0 bases, J lost 4 bases, and 8 bases lay in between. This CDR3 has 14 residues. Germline lookup yields CDR1 MNHEY and CDR2 SMNVEV (reference sequence). The CDR3 sequence is CASSLSESADTQYF. Written as DNA, the CDR3 is TGTGCCAGCAGTTTATCAGAGTCCGCAGATACGCAGTATTTT.

The rearrangement joins TRBV7-2 to TRBJ1-3; a possible D gene is TRBD1 (5 bases). The CDR3 extends over 17 amino acids. V was cut by 5 bases and J by 4 bases, with 21 bases left in between. Germline CDR1 reads SGHTA; CDR2 reads FQGNSA. In nucleotides, the CDR3 is TGTGCCAGCAGCCTACCCCGGGTGGGGCGAACGGGAAACACCATATATTTT. It encodes CASSLPRVGRTGNTIYF.

The genes are TRBV6-1 and TRBJ1-1; no reliable D call. Germline CDR1 is MNHNS and CDR2 is SASEGT. This CDR3 is built from 17 residues. The V and J ends lost 2 bases and 0 bases respectively, with 16 bases between them. The CDR3 spells CASSEPRGRSVNTEAFF. The CDR3 DNA sequence: TGTGCCAGCAGTGAACCGCGGGGTCGAAGCGTGAACACTGAAGCTTTCTTT.

The rearrangement links TRBV7-9 to TRBJ2-1; D perhaps matches TRBD2 (7 bases). Germline V lookup: CDR1 SEHNR, CDR2 FQNEAQ (reference sequence). V lost 3 bases and J 6 bases, leaving 21 bases between the germline ends. The CDR3 has 17 amino acids. The DNA for the CDR3 is TGTGCCAGCAGCTTGCGGGGGCGCGGGCAGCGCCTCAATGAGCAGTTCTTC. It yields the protein CASSLRGRGQRLNEQFF.

This chain joins TRBV11-2 and TRBJ2-7; 8 bases align to TRBD2. There are 16 residues in the CDR3. Germline CDR1 SGHAT, CDR2 FQNNGV. With V trimmed by 5 bases and J by 4 bases, 13 bases remained unmatched. The CDR3 spells CASSLGPLAATYEQYF. The CDR3 DNA follows: TGTGCCAGCAGCCTGGGGCCACTAGCGGCGACTTACGAGCAGTACTTC.

The chain uses TRBV5-1 and TRBJ1-2, with 10 bases fitting TRBD1. This CDR3 spans 14 amino acids. Per germline, CDR1 SGHRS and CDR2 YFSETQ. The ends lost 4 bases at V and 6 bases at J; junction bases unmatched: 6. CDR3 protein: CASSPGQGGDGYTF. CDR3 in DNA: TGCGCCAGCAGCCCTGGACAGGGGGGGGATGGCTACACCTTC.

V and J are TRBV5-1 and TRBJ1-2; 10 bases fit TRBD1. J lost 3 bases, V lost 3 bases, and 11 bases had no gene match. There are 17 residues in the CDR3. Germline V gene lookup returns CDR1 SGHRS and CDR2 YFSETQ. CDR3 DNA sequence: TGCGCCAGCAGCTGGCAAGACAGGGGGCTTGTGGACTATGGCTACACCTTC. This gives the protein CASSWQDRGLVDYGYTF.